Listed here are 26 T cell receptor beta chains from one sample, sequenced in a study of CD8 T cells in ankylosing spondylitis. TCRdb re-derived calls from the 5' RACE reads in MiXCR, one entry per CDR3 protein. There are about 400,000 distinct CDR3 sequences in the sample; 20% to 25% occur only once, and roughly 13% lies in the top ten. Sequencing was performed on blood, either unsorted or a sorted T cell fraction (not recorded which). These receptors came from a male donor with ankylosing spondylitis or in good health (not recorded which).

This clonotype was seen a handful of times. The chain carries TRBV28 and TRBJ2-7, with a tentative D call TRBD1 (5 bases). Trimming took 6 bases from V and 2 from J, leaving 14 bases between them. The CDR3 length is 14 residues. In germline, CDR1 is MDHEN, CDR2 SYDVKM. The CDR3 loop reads CASSPGHSPYEQYF. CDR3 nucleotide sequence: TGTGCCAGCAGCCCCGGACACAGCCCCTACGAGCAGTACTTC.

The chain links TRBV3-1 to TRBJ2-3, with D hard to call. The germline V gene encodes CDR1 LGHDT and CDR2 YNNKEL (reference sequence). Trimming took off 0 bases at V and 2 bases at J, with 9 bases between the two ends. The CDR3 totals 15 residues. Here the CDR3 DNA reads TGTGCCAGCAGCCAAGATTTTGGGGACACAGATACGCAGTATTTT. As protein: CASSQDFGDTDTQYF.

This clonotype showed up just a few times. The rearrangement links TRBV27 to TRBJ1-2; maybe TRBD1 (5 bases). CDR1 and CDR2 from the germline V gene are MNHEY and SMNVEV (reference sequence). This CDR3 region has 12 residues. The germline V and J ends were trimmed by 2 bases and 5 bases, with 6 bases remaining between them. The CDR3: CASSLQGYGYTF. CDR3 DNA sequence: TGTGCCAGCAGTTTACAGGGATATGGCTACACCTTC.

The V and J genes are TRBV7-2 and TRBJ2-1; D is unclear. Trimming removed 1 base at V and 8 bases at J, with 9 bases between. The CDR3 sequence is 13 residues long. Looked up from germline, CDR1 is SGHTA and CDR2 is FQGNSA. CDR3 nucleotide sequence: TGTGCCAGCAGCTTAGGACTGGACCATGAGCAGTTCTTC. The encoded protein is CASSLGLDHEQFF.

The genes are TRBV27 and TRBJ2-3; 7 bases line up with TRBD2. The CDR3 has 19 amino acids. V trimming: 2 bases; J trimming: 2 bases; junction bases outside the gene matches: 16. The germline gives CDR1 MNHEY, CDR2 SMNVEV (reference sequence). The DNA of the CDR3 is TGTGCCAGCAGTTTAGTCGGGGAGATCAGCGGGGAACCCACAGATACGCAGTATTTT. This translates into CASSLVGEISGEPTDTQYF.

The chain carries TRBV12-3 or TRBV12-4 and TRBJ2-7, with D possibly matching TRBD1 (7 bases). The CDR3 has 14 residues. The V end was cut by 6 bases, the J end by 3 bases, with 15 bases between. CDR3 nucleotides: TGTGCCAGCAGCCCATGGGGGGACAGCTACGAGCAGTACTTC. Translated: CASSPWGDSYEQYF.

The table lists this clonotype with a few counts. The DNA of the CDR3 is TGTGCCAGCAGCCGAGGACAGGGGACCCACAATGAGCAGTTCTTC. Encoded protein: CASSRGQGTHNEQFF. V and J are TRBV28 and TRBJ2-1; 9 bases align to TRBD1. Germline V CDR1 and CDR2: MDHEN, SYDVKM. The CDR3 spans 15 residues. J lost 5 bases, V lost 6 bases, and 8 bases had no gene match. Using reference TRBV28 and TRBJ2-1 for the parts outside the CDR3, the full variable domain is DVKVTQSSRYLVKRTGEKVFLECVQDMDHENMFWYRQDPGLGLRLIYFSYDVKMKEKGDIPEGYSVSREKKERFSLILESASTNQTSMYLCASSRGQGTHNEQFFGPGTRLTVL.

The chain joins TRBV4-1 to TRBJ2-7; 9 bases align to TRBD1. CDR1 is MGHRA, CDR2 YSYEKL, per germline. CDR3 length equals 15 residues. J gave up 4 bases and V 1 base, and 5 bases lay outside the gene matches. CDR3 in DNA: TGCGCCAGCAGCCAAGGGACAGGGGTTGCTTACGAGCAGTACTTC. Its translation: CASSQGTGVAYEQYF.

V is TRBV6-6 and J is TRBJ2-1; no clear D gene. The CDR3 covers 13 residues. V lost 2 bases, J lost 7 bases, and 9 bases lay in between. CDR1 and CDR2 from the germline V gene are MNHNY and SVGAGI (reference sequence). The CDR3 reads CASSYAAYNEQFF. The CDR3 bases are TGTGCCAGCAGTTACGCGGCGTATAATGAGCAGTTCTTC.

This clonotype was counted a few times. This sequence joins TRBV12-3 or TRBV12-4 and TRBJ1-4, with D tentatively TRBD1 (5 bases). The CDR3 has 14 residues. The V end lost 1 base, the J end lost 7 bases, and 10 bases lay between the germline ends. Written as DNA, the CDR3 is TGTGCCAGCAGTTTAGGCAGGGCGCCTGAAAAACTGTTTTTT. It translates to CASSLGRAPEKLFF.

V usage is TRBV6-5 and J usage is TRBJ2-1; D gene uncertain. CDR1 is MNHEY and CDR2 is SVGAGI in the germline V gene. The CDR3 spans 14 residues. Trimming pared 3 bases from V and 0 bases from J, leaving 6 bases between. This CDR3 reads CASSYVSSYNEQFF. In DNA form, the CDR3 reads TGTGCCAGCAGTTATGTGAGCTCCTACAATGAGCAGTTCTTC.

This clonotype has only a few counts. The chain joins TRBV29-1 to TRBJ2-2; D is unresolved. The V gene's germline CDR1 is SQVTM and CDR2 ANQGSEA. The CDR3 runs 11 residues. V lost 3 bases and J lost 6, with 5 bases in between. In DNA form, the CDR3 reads TGCAGCGTTGATGAGGCCGGGGAGCTGTTTTTT. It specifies CSVDEAGELFF.

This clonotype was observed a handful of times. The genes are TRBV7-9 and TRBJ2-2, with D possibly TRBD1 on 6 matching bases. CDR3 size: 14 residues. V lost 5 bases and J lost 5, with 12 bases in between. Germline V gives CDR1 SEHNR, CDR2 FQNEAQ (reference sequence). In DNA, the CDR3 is TGTGCCAGCAGCGACCGGGACAAAACCGGGGAGCTGTTTTTT. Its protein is CASSDRDKTGELFF. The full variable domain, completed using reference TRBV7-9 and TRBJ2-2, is DTGVSQNPRHKITKRGQNVTFRCDPISEHNRLYWYRQTLGQGPEFLTYFQNEAQLEKSRLLSDRFSAERPKGSFSTLEIQRTEQGDSAMYLCASSDRDKTGELFFGEGSRLTVL.

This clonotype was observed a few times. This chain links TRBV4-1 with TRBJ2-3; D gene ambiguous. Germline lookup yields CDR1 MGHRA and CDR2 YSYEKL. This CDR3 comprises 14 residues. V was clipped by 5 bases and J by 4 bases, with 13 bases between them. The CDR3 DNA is TGCGCCAGCAGCATAGAGATCTTGGCAGATACGCAGTATTTT. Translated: CASSIEILADTQYF.

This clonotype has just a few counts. CDR3 protein: CSVTGGTEAFF. The CDR3 coding sequence is TGCAGCGTGACAGGGGGCACTGAAGCTTTCTTT. The V gene is TRBV29-1, the J gene TRBJ1-1, with TRBD1 identical over 9 bases. This CDR3 comprises 11 residues. V shed 6 bases, J shed 4 bases, and the junction held 0 bases outside the gene matches. Germline V lookup: CDR1 SQVTM, CDR2 ANQGSEA.

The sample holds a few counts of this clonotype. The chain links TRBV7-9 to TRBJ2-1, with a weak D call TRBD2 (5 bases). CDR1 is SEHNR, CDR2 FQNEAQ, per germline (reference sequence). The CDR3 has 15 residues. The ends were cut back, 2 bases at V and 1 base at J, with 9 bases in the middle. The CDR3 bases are TGTGCCAGCAGCTTACCGGGGTTTTCCTACAATGAGCAGTTCTTC. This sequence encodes CASSLPGFSYNEQFF. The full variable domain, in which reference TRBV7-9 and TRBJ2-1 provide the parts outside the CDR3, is DTGVSQNPRHKITKRGQNVTFRCDPISEHNRLYWYRQTLGQGPEFLTYFQNEAQLEKSRLLSDRFSAERPKGSFSTLEIQRTEQGDSAMYLCASSLPGFSYNEQFFGPGTRLTVL.

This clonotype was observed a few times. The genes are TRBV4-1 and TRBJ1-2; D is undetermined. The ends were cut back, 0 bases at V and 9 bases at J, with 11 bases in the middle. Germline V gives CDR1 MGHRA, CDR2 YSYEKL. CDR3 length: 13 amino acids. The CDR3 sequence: CASSQDLARSYTF. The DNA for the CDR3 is TGCGCCAGCAGCCAAGATCTGGCAAGAAGCTACACCTTC.

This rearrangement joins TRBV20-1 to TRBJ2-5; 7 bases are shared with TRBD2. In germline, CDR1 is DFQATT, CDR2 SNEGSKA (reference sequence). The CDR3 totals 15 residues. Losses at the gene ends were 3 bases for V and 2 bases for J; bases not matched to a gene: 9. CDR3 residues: CSASPPGGYQETQYF. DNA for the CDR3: TGCAGTGCTAGCCCGCCCGGGGGGTATCAAGAGACCCAGTACTTC.

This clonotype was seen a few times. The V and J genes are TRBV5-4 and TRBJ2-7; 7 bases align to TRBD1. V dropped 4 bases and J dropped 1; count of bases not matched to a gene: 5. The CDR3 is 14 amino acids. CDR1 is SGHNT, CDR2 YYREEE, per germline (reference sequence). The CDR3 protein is CASSQLTGSYEQYF. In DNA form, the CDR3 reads TGTGCCAGCAGCCAATTGACAGGGTCCTACGAGCAGTACTTC.

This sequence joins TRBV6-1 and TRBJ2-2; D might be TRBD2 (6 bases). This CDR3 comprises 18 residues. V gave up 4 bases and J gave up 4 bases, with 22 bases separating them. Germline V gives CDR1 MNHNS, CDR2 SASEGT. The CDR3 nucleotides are TGTGCCAGCAGTGCTAGGGACTTTCCGGGCAGTCGCACCGGGGAGCTGTTTTTT. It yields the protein CASSARDFPGSRTGELFF.

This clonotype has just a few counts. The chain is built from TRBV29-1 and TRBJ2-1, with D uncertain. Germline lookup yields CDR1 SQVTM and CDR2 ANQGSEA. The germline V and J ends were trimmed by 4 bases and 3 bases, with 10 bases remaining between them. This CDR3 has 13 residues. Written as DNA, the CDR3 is TGCAGCGTTGTACTCCCCGTCTACAATGAGCAGTTCTTC. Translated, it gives CSVVLPVYNEQFF.

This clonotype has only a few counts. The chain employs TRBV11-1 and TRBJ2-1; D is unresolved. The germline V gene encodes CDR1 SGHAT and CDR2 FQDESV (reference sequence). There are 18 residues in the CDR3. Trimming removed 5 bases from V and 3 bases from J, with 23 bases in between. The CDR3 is CASSPPIDEDTFYNEQFF. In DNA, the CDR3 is TGTGCCAGCAGCCCCCCAATCGATGAGGATACTTTCTACAATGAGCAGTTCTTC.

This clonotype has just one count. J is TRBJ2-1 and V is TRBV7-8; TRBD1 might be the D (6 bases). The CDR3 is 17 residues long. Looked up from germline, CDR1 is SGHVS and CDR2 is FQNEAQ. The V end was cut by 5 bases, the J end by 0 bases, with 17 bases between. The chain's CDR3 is CASSLDMGASSYNEQFF. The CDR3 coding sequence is TGTGCCAGCAGCCTTGATATGGGGGCCAGCTCCTACAATGAGCAGTTCTTC.

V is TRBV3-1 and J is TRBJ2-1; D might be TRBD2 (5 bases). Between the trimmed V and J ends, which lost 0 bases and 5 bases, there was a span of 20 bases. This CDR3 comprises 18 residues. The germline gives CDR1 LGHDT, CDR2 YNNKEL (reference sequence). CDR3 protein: CASSQDFRRSSLNNEQFF. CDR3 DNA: TGTGCCAGCAGCCAAGATTTTAGGCGATCTAGCCTTAACAATGAGCAGTTCTTC.

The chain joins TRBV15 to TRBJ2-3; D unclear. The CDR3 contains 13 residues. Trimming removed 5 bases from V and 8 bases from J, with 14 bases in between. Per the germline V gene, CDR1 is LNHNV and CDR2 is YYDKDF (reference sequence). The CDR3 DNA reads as TGTGCCACCAGCTCCCCCCCCCCAGCTACGCAGTATTTT. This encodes CATSSPPPATQYF. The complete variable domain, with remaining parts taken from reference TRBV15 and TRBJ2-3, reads DAMVIQNPRYQVTQFGKPVTLSCSQTLNHNVMYWYQQKSSQAPKLLFHYYDKDFNNEADTPDNFQSRRPNTSFCFLDIRSPGLGDTAMYLCATSSPPPATQYFGPGTRLTVL.

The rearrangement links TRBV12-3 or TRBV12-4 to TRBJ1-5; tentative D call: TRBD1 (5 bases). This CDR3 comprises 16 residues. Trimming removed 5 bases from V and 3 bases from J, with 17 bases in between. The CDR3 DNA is TGTGCCAGCAGTGGGGGGATCCGGGGTCACAATCAGCCCCAGCATTTT. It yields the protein CASSGGIRGHNQPQHF.